The following is a T cell receptor (beta chain) sequence with its context. Its antigen is as yet unknown. This sample is drawn from a study of long-term antiretroviral therapy in people with HIV. Running of the v3.0 immunoSEQ assay took place at survey level. Sequenced by immunoSEQ multiplex PCR; TCRdb stores in-frame clones only, minus some. The sample carries about 22,000 clones, 65% to 90% recorded once. Study-level results: At every time point, clones expanded before ART dominated the repertoire.

The CDR3 is made up of 17 amino acids. V shed 5 bases and J shed 0 bases, with 17 bases lying between them. CDR1 SGHAT and CDR2 FQNNGV come from the germline V gene. The V gene is TRBV11-2, the J gene TRBJ2-1; either TRBD1 or TRBD2 may supply D (5 bases each). This receptor was identified in a man younger than 35 with HIV. The sequences come from unsorted PBMCs, collected 0.1 years before starting antiretroviral therapy. CDR3 nucleotide sequence: TGTGCCAGCAGCCGGGACCCCCTCCCCGGCTCCTACAATGAGCAGTTCTTC. Residues: CASSRDPLPGSYNEQFF.